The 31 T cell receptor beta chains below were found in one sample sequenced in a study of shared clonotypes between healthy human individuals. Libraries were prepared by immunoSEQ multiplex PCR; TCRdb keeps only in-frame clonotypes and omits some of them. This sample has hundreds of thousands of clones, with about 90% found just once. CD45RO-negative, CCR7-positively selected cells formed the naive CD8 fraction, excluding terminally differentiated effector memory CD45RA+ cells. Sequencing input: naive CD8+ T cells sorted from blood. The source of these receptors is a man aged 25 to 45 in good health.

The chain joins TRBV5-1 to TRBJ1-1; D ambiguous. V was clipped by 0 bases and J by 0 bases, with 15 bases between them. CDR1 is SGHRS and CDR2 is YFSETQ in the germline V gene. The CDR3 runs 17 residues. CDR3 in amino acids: CASSLDFQSPMNTEAFF. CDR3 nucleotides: TGCGCCAGCAGCTTGGATTTTCAGAGCCCCATGAACACTGAAGCTTTCTTT.

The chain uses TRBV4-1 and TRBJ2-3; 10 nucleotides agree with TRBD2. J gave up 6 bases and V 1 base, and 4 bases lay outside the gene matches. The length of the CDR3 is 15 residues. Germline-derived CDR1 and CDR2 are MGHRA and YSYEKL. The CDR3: CASSQAGLAYDTQYF. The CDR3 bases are TGCGCCAGCAGCCAAGCGGGACTAGCGTACGATACGCAGTATTTT.

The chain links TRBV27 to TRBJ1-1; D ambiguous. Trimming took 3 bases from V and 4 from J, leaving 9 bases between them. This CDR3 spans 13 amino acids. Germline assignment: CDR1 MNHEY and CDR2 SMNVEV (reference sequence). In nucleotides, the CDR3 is TGTGCCAGCAGTTTTGATTGGGGCACTGAAGCTTTCTTT. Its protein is CASSFDWGTEAFF.

CDR3 region: CASSVAGTGDEKLFF. CDR3 nucleotides: TGTGCCAGCAGCGTAGCTGGCACAGGGGATGAAAAACTGTTTTTT. V usage is TRBV9 and J usage is TRBJ1-4, with TRBD1 matching 7 bases. V gave up 0 bases and J gave up 6 bases; unmatched junction bases: 5. This CDR3 region has 15 residues. CDR1 is SGDLS, CDR2 YYNGEE, per germline.

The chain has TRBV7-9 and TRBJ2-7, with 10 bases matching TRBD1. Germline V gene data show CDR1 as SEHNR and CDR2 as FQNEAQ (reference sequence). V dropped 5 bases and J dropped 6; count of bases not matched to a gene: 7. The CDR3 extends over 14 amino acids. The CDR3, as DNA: TGTGCCAGCAGCCCGGGACAGGGGTCCGTCGAGCAGTACTTC. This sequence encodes CASSPGQGSVEQYF.

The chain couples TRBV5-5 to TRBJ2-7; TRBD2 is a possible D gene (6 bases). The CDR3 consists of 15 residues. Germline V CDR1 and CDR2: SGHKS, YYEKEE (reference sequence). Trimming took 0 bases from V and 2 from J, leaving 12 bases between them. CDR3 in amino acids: CASSLGVADTYEQYF. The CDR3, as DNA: TGTGCCAGCAGCTTGGGGGTAGCGGACACCTACGAGCAGTACTTC. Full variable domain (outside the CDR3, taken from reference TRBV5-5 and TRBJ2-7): DAGVTQSPTHLIKTRGQQVTLRCSPISGHKSVSWYQQVLGQGPQFIFQYYEKEERGRGNFPDRFSARQFPNYSSELNVNALLLGDSALYLCASSLGVADTYEQYFGPGTRLTVT.

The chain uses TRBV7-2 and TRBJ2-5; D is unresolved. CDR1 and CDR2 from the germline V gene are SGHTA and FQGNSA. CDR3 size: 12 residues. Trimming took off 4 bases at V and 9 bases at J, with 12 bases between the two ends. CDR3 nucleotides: TGTGCCAGCAGCTCCGATCCCCGTGCCCAGTACTTC. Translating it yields CASSSDPRAQYF. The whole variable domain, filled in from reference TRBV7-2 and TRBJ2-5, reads GAGVSQSPSNKVTEKGKDVELRCDPISGHTALYWYRQSLGQGLEFLIYFQGNSAPDKSGLPSDRFSAERTGGSVSTLTIQRTQQEDSAVYLCASSSDPRAQYFGPGTRLLVL.

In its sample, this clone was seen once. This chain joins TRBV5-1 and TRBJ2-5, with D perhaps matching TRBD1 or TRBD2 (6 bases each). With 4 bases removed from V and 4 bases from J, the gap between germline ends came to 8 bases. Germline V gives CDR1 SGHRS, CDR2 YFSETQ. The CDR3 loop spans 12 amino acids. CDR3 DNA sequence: TGCGCCAGCAGCAGGGGGGTAGAGACCCAGTACTTC. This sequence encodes CASSRGVETQYF.

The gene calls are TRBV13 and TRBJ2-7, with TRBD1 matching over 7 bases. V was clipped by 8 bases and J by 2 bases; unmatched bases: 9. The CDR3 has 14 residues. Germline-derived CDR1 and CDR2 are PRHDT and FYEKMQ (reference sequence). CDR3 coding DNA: TGTGCCAGCGGAGGACGGGACAGAGCCTACGAGCAGTACTTC. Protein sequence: CASGGRDRAYEQYF.

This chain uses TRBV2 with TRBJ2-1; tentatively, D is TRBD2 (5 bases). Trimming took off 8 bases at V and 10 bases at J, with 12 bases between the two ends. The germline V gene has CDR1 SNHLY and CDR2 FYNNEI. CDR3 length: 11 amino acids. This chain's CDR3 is CASGLSSEQFF. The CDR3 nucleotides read TGTGCCAGCGGACTGAGTAGCGAGCAGTTCTTC.

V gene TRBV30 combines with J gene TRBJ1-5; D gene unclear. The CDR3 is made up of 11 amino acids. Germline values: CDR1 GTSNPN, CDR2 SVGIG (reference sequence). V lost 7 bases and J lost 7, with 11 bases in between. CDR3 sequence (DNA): TGTGCCTCAACCCTGCCCCAGCCCCAGCATTTT. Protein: CASTLPQPQHF.

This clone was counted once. CDR3 region: CSVDAGENTGELFF. In DNA, the CDR3 is TGCAGCGTTGATGCGGGAGAGAACACCGGGGAGCTGTTTTTT. The chain joins TRBV29-1 to TRBJ2-2; TRBD2 agrees at 7 bases. Germline V gene lookup returns CDR1 SQVTM and CDR2 ANQGSEA. V lost 3 bases, J lost 1 base, and 2 bases stayed unmatched. The CDR3 consists of 14 residues.

In DNA form, the CDR3 reads TGTGCCAGCAGTGACCCCTTCGACAGAACCGGGGAGCTGTTTTTT. Its translation: CASSDPFDRTGELFF. The V and J genes are TRBV6-1 and TRBJ2-2, with a tentative D call TRBD1 (5 bases). Germline V CDR1 and CDR2: MNHNS, SASEGT. This CDR3 region has 15 residues. The V end was cut by 3 bases, the J end by 5 bases, with 13 bases between.

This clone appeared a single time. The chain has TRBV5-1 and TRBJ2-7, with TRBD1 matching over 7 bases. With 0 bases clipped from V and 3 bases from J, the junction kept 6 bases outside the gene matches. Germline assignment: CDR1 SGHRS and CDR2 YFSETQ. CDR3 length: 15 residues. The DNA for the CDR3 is TGCGCCAGCAGCTTGGGGGACAGTCTTTACTACGAGCAGTACTTC. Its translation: CASSLGDSLYYEQYF.

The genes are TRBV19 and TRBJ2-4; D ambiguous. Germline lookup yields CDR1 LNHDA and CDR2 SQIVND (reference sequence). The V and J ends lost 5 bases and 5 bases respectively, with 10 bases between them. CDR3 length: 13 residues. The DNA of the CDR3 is TGTGCCAGTAGTGGGCATATCCAAAACATTCAGTACTTC. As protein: CASSGHIQNIQYF. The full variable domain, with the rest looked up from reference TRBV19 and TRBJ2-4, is DGGITQSPKYLFRKEGQNVTLSCEQNLNHDAMYWYRQDPGQGLRLIYYSQIVNDFQKGDIAEGYSVSREKKESFPLTVTSAQKNPTAFYLCASSGHIQNIQYFGAGTRLSVL.

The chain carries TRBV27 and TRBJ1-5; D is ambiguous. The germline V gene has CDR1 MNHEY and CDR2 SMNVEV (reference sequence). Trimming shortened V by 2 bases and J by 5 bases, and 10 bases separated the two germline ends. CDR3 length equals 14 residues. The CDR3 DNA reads TGTGCCAGCAGTTTAAGTAGAGTGCATCAGCCCCAGCATTTT. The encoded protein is CASSLSRVHQPQHF.

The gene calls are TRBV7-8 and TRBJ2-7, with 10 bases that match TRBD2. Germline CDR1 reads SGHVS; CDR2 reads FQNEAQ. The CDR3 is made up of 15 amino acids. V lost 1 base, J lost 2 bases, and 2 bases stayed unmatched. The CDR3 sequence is CASSLELAGTYEQYF. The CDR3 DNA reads TGTGCCAGCAGCTTAGAACTAGCGGGAACCTACGAGCAGTACTTC.

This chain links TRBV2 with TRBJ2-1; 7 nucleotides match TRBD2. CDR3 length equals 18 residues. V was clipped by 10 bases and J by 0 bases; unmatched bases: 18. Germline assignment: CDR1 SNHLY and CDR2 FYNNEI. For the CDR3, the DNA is TGTGCCACCCCCAGGACCGCGGGATGGACTAGCTCCTACAATGAGCAGTTCTTC. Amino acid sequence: CATPRTAGWTSSYNEQFF.

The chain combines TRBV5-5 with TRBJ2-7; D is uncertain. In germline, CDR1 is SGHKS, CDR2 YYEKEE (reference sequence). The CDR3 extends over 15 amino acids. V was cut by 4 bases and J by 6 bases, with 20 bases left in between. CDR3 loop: CASSPRNYGLREQYF. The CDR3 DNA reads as TGTGCCAGCAGCCCAAGAAACTACGGGCTACGCGAGCAGTACTTC.

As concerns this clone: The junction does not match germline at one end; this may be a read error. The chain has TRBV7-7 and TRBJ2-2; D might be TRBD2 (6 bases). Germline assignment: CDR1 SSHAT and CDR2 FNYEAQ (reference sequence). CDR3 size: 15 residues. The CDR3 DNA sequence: TGTGCTAGCAGCCCCTACGCCGGAGGGGAAGGGGAGCTGTTTTTT. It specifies CASSPYAGGEGELFF.

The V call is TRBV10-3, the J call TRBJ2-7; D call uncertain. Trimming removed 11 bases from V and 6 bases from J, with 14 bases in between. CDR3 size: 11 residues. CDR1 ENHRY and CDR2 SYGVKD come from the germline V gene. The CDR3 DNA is TGTGCCGTAACGGAAAAGGGCGAGCAGTACTTC. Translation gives CAVTEKGEQYF.

As DNA, the CDR3 is TGTGCCAGCAGGGGACGGAACAATGAGCAGTTCTTC. Encoded protein: CASRGRNNEQFF. The J gene is TRBJ2-1, the V gene TRBV2; D may correspond to TRBD1 or TRBD2 (5 bases each). V dropped 6 bases and J dropped 5 bases, with 8 bases sitting between them. The CDR3 totals 12 residues. Germline values: CDR1 SNHLY, CDR2 FYNNEI.

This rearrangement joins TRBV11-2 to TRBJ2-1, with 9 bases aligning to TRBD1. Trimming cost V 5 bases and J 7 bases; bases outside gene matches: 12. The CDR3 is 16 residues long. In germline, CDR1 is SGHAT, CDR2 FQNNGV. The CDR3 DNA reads TGTGCCAGCAGCGTGGACAGGGGAACTAGCGATAATGAGCAGTTCTTC. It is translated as CASSVDRGTSDNEQFF.

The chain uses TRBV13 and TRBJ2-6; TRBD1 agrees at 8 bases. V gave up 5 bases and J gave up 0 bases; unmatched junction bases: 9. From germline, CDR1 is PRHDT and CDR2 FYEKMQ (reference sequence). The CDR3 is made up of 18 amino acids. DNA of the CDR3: TGTGCCAGCAGCCCGACTGGACAGGGTGACTCTGGGGCCAACGTCCTGACTTTC. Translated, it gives CASSPTGQGDSGANVLTF.

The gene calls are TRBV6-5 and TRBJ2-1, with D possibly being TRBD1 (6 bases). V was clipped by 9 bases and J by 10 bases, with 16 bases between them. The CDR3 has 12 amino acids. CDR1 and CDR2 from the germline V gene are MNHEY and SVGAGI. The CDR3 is CASGRGGLEQFF. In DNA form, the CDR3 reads TGTGCCAGTGGCAGAGGGGGTTTGGAGCAGTTCTTC.

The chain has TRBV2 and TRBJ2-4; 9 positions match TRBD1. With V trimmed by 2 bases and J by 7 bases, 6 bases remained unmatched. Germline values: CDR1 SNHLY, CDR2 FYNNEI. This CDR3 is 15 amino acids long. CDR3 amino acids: CASSEYRGQWNIQYF. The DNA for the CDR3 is TGTGCCAGCAGTGAATACAGGGGGCAGTGGAACATTCAGTACTTC.

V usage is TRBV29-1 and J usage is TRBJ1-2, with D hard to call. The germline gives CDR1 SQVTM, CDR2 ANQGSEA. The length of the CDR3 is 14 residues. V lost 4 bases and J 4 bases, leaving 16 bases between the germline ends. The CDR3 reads CSVVQAGLSYGYTF. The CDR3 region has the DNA TGCAGCGTTGTTCAGGCAGGATTATCCTATGGCTACACCTTC.

This CDR3 is CASSSRTEGVGTQYF. The CDR3 DNA is TGTGCCAGCAGCTCCAGGACAGAGGGGGTAGGGACCCAGTACTTC. The gene calls are TRBV13 and TRBJ2-5, with TRBD1 as a possible D gene (6 bases). The germline CDR1 and CDR2 sequences are PRHDT and FYEKMQ (reference sequence). The CDR3 extends over 15 amino acids. V shed 4 bases and J shed 7 bases, with 19 bases lying between them.

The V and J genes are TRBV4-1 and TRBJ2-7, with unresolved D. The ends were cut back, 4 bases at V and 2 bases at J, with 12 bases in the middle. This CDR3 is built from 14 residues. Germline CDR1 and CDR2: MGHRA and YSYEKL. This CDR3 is CASSPDKGAYEQYF. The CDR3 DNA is TGCGCCAGCAGCCCCGATAAGGGCGCCTACGAGCAGTACTTC.

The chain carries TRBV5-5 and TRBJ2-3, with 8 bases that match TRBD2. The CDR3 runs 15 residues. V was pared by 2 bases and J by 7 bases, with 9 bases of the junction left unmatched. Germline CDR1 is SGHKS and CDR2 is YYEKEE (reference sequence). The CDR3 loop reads CASSLREGPTYTQYF. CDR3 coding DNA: TGTGCCAGCAGCTTACGGGAGGGCCCCACGTATACGCAGTATTTT.

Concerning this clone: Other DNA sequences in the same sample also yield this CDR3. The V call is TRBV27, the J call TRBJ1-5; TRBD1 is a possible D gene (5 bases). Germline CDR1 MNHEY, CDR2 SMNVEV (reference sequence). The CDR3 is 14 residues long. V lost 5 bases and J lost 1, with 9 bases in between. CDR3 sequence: CASSLWGSNQPQHF. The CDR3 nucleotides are TGTGCCAGCAGTCTTTGGGGGAGCAATCAGCCCCAGCATTTT.